This TCR beta chain was sequenced in a study of CD8 T cells in Susac syndrome. Background on the study: Intravenous immunoglobulin alone or corticosteroids were being given to patients with Susac syndrome at blood draw, unless they were therapy-naive.

TCR beta sequences were obtained from blood CD8+ and CD4+ T cells. TEMRA cells underwent FACS enrichment and CD8+ and CD4+ T cells underwent negative isolation. Germline V CDR1 and CDR2: SEHNR, FQNEAQ (reference sequence). The CDR3 extends over 16 amino acids. V lost 5 bases to trimming and J lost 2 bases, with 18 bases between them. RNA amounts of about 0.5 to 1 ug underwent reverse transcription with random hexamers. A multiplex approach, immunoSEQ multiplex PCR, amplified TCR beta CDR3 across 54 Vbeta and 13 Jbeta. TCRdb itself ran the immunoSEQ multiplex PCR reads through MiXCR, one entry per CDR3 protein. Among about 90,000 distinct CDR3 sequences, about 96% were seen once, and the ten largest hold approximately 0.62%.

The source is a human donor with Susac syndrome. The sequenced sample consisted of CD8+ T cells from PBMCs. The chain employs TRBV7-9 and TRBJ2-5; the D gene is possibly TRBD1 (6 bases). CDR3: CASSALDSRRQETQYF. The DNA of the CDR3 is TGTGCCAGCAGCGCCCTGGACAGCCGCCGGCAAGAGACCCAGTACTTC.